This passage covers 23 T cell receptor beta chains from one sample sequenced in a study of CD8+ T cells in alopecia areata. Noted treatment: oral pan-JAK inhibitor, 5-10 mg twice daily. As the sequencing template, cDNA was produced by extracting RNA and reverse transcribing it. Sequencing was performed with immunoSEQ multiplex PCR; in TCRdb, only in-frame clones are kept and a portion is missing. The table shows roughly 200,000 clones, with about 48% occurring only once. The sample here was CD8+ T cells sorted from blood, taken at week 24, from a patient treated with tofacitinib. The receptors here all came from a human donor with alopecia areata.

The V and J genes are TRBV4-3 and TRBJ2-3; D might be TRBD1 (6 bases). CDR3 length: 15 residues. Germline CDR1 is LGHNA and CDR2 is YSLEER. The V and J ends lost 4 bases and 3 bases respectively, with 14 bases between them. The CDR3 sequence: CASSPGQLSTDTQYF. The CDR3 region has the DNA TGCGCCAGCAGCCCCGGACAGCTCTCAACAGATACGCAGTATTTT.

CDR3 sequence: CASTWGSGYTF. In DNA form, the CDR3 reads TGTGCCAGTACGTGGGGAAGTGGCTACACCTTC. The chain has TRBV19 and TRBJ1-2, with D uncertain. From germline, CDR1 is LNHDA and CDR2 SQIVND (reference sequence). The CDR3 length is 11 residues. Trimming left V 7 bases short and J 7 bases short, with 10 bases between. The variable domain in full, with the rest retrieved from reference TRBV19 and TRBJ1-2, is DGGITQSPKYLFRKEGQNVTLSCEQNLNHDAMYWYRQDPGQGLRLIYYSQIVNDFQKGDIAEGYSVSREKKESFPLTVTSAQKNPTAFYLCASTWGSGYTFGSGTRLTVV.

This clone showed up just a few times. The chain uses TRBV19 and TRBJ2-1; 12 positions agree with TRBD2. The CDR3 is 15 amino acids. Germline lookup yields CDR1 LNHDA and CDR2 SQIVND (reference sequence). V shed 3 bases and J 4 bases; nucleotides not matched to a gene: 1. The CDR3 sequence is CASSIGTSGYNEQFF. For the CDR3, the DNA is TGTGCCAGTAGTATTGGGACTAGCGGGTACAATGAGCAGTTCTTC.

Only one count was recorded for this clone. The chain employs TRBV4-3 and TRBJ2-7, with a possible D match to TRBD2 (6 bases). The CDR3 loop spans 13 amino acids. Germline V gene sequence: CDR1 LGHNA, CDR2 YSLEER. The germline V and J ends were trimmed by 4 bases and 5 bases, with 12 bases remaining between them. Here the CDR3 reads CASSLGGLNEQYF. CDR3 DNA: TGCGCCAGCAGCCTCGGAGGGCTGAACGAGCAGTACTTC.

The chain carries TRBV29-1 and TRBJ1-1, with D hard to call. Germline CDR1 reads SQVTM; CDR2 reads ANQGSEA. This CDR3 is 11 amino acids long. The V and J ends lost 5 bases and 0 bases respectively, with 4 bases between them. CDR3 sequence (DNA): TGCAGCGTTTATATGAACACTGAAGCTTTCTTT. It yields the protein CSVYMNTEAFF.

The CDR3 DNA is TGCAGCGTTGAAACCCAGGCAGGGGGTTTGTTTTTT. Protein product: CSVETQAGGLFF. V usage is TRBV29-1 and J usage is TRBJ1-4; 7 bases align to TRBD1. CDR3 length equals 12 residues. V lost 2 bases, J lost 15 bases, and 9 bases stayed unmatched. Germline V gives CDR1 SQVTM, CDR2 ANQGSEA.

The CDR3 loop is CASSQGVGTYEQYF. In nucleotides, the CDR3 is TGCGCCAGCAGCCAAGGAGTGGGAACCTACGAGCAGTACTTC. The chain combines TRBV4-3 with TRBJ2-7; D is ambiguous. V shed 1 base and J shed 2 bases, with 9 bases lying between them. CDR3 size: 14 residues. Germline V gene lookup returns CDR1 LGHNA and CDR2 YSLEER.

The DNA of the CDR3 is TGCAGCGTTGATTTGGGGACTGAAGCTTTCTTT. Translation gives CSVDLGTEAFF. V is TRBV29-1 and J is TRBJ1-1, with D uncertain. Trimming shortened V by 3 bases and J by 5 bases, and 7 bases separated the two germline ends. Germline V CDR1 and CDR2: SQVTM, ANQGSEA. The CDR3 is made up of 11 amino acids.

The chain is built from TRBV27 and TRBJ2-1; D is ambiguous. The germline gives CDR1 MNHEY, CDR2 SMNVEV (reference sequence). The CDR3 covers 12 residues. The V end lost 5 bases, the J end lost 6 bases, and 8 bases lay between the germline ends. The CDR3 DNA follows: TGTGCCAGCAGTACCTCAGGCAATGAGCAGTTCTTC. The encoded protein is CASSTSGNEQFF.

This clone has a handful of counts. The rearrangement links TRBV9 to TRBJ1-2; 7 nucleotides align to TRBD1. Trimming took 3 bases from V and 5 from J; bases not matched to a gene: 16. Germline CDR1 SGDLS, CDR2 YYNGEE. The CDR3 is 17 residues long. The CDR3 DNA is TGTGCCAGCAGCGGAATATCCTTACCTGGGACAGTATATGGCTACACCTTC. The encoded protein is CASSGISLPGTVYGYTF.

The chain employs TRBV11-2 and TRBJ2-1; D assignment may be TRBD1 or TRBD2 (6 bases each). The CDR3 covers 13 residues. Germline assignment: CDR1 SGHAT and CDR2 FQNNGV. Trimming cost V 5 bases and J 5 bases, with 10 bases left between them. CDR3 residues: CASSGGGDNEQFF. In nucleotides, the CDR3 is TGTGCCAGCAGCGGGGGCGGGGACAATGAGCAGTTCTTC.

The rearrangement links TRBV29-1 to TRBJ1-2; D is unresolved. The CDR3 length is 12 residues. V was trimmed by 1 base and J by 5 bases, leaving 8 bases between them. The germline CDR1 and CDR2 sequences are SQVTM and ANQGSEA. The CDR3, as DNA: TGCAGCGTTGAAGCCCCGGGGTATGGCTACACCTTC. Its translation is CSVEAPGYGYTF.

The V gene is TRBV27, the J gene TRBJ1-5; weak D call: TRBD1 (5 bases). CDR1 is MNHEY, CDR2 SMNVEV, per germline (reference sequence). This CDR3 has 15 amino acids. V lost 5 bases and J 0 bases, leaving 11 bases between the germline ends. Here the CDR3 reads CASSPGTSSNQPQHF. The CDR3 DNA sequence: TGTGCCAGCAGTCCCGGGACCTCTAGCAATCAGCCCCAGCATTTT.

The chain joins TRBV27 to TRBJ2-3, with D perhaps assigned TRBD1 or TRBD2 (5 bases each). CDR3 length: 13 residues. Germline V gene lookup returns CDR1 MNHEY and CDR2 SMNVEV (reference sequence). Between the trimmed V and J ends, which lost 3 bases and 8 bases, there was a span of 12 bases. The CDR3 DNA reads TGTGCCAGCAGTTTTTTGGGGGAAGGTACGCAGTATTTT. Translated: CASSFLGEGTQYF.

V is TRBV19 and J is TRBJ1-5, with D perhaps matching TRBD1 (5 bases). Germline assignment: CDR1 LNHDA and CDR2 SQIVND (reference sequence). The length of the CDR3 is 14 residues. The V gene lost 7 bases and the J gene lost 1 base, with 11 bases spanning the gap. CDR3 protein: CASKGDGSNQPQHF. In DNA form, the CDR3 reads TGTGCCAGTAAAGGGGATGGGAGCAATCAGCCCCAGCATTTT.

The chain has TRBV2 and TRBJ1-6; weak D call: TRBD1 (6 bases). CDR1 and CDR2 from the germline V gene are SNHLY and FYNNEI. Trimming removed 2 bases from V and 6 bases from J, with 20 bases in between. CDR3 size: 18 residues. This chain's CDR3 is CASSERGGRQEINSPLHF. The CDR3 DNA reads TGTGCCAGCAGTGAAAGGGGGGGAAGACAGGAGATTAATTCACCCCTCCACTTT. The whole variable domain, remainder taken from reference TRBV2 and TRBJ1-6, is EPEVTQTPSHQVTQMGQEVILRCVPISNHLYFYWYRQILGQKVEFLVSFYNNEISEKSEIFDDQFSVERPDGSNFTLKIRSTKLEDSAMYFCASSERGGRQEINSPLHFGNGTRLTVT.

V is TRBV7-3 and J is TRBJ2-7; D remains unclear. This CDR3 comprises 13 residues. Germline V lookup: CDR1 SGHTA, CDR2 FQGTGA. Deletions cut 0 bases from V and 0 bases from J, with 3 bases between. In nucleotides, the CDR3 is TGTGCCAGCAGCTTAACAAGCTCCTACGAGCAGTACTTC. Translation gives CASSLTSSYEQYF.

V usage is TRBV7-9 and J usage is TRBJ1-2, with 8 bases that match TRBD1. Germline V lookup: CDR1 SEHNR, CDR2 FQNEAQ (reference sequence). V shed 5 bases, J shed 5 bases, and the junction held 10 bases outside the gene matches. The CDR3 totals 15 residues. CDR3 region: CASSPGQGMEYGYTF. Here the CDR3 DNA reads TGTGCCAGCAGCCCTGGACAGGGAATGGAATATGGCTACACCTTC.

The chain uses TRBV29-1 and TRBJ2-1; D may be TRBD1 (5 bases). From germline, CDR1 is SQVTM and CDR2 ANQGSEA. The length of the CDR3 is 16 residues. The ends were cut back, 3 bases at V and 5 bases at J, with 20 bases in the middle. The CDR3 spells CSVEGRVTSDNNEQFF. In DNA form, the CDR3 reads TGCAGCGTTGAGGGCAGGGTAACTTCGGACAACAATGAGCAGTTCTTC.

V gene TRBV4-3 combines with J gene TRBJ2-7; 9 bases fit TRBD2. V lost 1 base and J lost 3; bases outside the gene matches: 4. Looked up from germline, CDR1 is LGHNA and CDR2 is YSLEER. The CDR3 runs to 15 residues. Here the CDR3 DNA reads TGCGCCAGCAGCCAAGGGGCGGGGGGGCTCTACGAGCAGTACTTC. Residues: CASSQGAGGLYEQYF.

In regard to this clone: The junction and the germline gene differ at one end; a read error may be behind it. The chain employs TRBV29-1 and TRBJ2-6; 7 nucleotides align to TRBD1. Germline-derived CDR1 and CDR2 are SQVTM and ANQGSEA. The CDR3 is 18 residues long. DNA for the CDR3: TGCAGCGCTGAAGTGACAGGGCGCCGACGCTCTGGGGCCAACGTCCTGACTTTC. It translates to CSAEVTGRRRSGANVLTF.

This clone was picked up a small number of times. The chain recombines TRBV11-2 with TRBJ2-3; possible D gene TRBD2, 5 bases. CDR3 length equals 12 residues. V lost 5 bases to trimming and J lost 6 bases, with 9 bases between them. Germline loops: CDR1 SGHAT, CDR2 FQNNGV. The CDR3 DNA is TGTGCCAGCAGCCTGCCGGGGGATACGCAGTATTTT. It yields the protein CASSLPGDTQYF.

This clone was counted between two and nine times. The rearrangement links TRBV11-2 to TRBJ1-1; weak D call: TRBD1 (5 bases). The CDR3 contains 14 residues. Per the germline V gene, CDR1 is SGHAT and CDR2 is FQNNGV. Trimming cost V 7 bases and J 4 bases, with 16 bases left between them. The CDR3 protein is CASTPWDLLTEAFF. The CDR3 bases are TGTGCCAGCACCCCGTGGGACTTACTCACTGAAGCTTTCTTT. Based on the CDR3 plus reference TRBV11-2 and TRBJ1-1, the full variable domain is EAGVAQSPRYKIIEKRQSVAFWCNPISGHATLYWYQQILGQGPKLLIQFQNNGVVDDSQLPKDRFSAERLKGVDSTLKIQPAKLEDSAVYLCASTPWDLLTEAFFGQGTRLTVV.